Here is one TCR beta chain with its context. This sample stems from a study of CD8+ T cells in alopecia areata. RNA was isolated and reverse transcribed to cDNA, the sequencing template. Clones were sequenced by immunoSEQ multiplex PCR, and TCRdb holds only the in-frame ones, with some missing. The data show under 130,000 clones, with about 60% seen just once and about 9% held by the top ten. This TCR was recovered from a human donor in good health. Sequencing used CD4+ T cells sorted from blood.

CDR3 residues: CSAREDYTQYF. Here the CDR3 DNA reads TGCAGTGCTAGGGAAGATTATACGCAGTATTTT. The chain uses TRBV20-1 and TRBJ2-3; D gene unclear. Germline CDR1 is DFQATT and CDR2 is SNEGSKA (reference sequence). V gave up 3 bases and J gave up 7 bases, with 8 bases separating them. The CDR3 sequence is 11 residues long.